The entry that follows covers one TCR beta chain sequence. Its antigen remains unknown. Profiled with immunoSEQ multiplex PCR; TCRdb holds only in-frame clones, not every one. The table lists approximately 640,000 clones, less than 95% of them singletons. The CDR3 spans 14 residues. Trimming at V came to 2 bases and at J to 6 bases, leaving 4 bases not matched to a gene. Germline CDR1 reads MNHEY; CDR2 reads SVGAGI. This entry is derived from a study of shared clonotypes between healthy human individuals. Whole-study context: Per-donor plates numbered three CD4 naive, three CD4 memory, two CD8 naive and one CD8 memory. Findings and limits, study-wide: The generation probabilities recorded for non-shared clonotypes fell below those of clonotypes shared by all four donors. Among donors, clonotype sharing was expected to be affected by sequencing depth.

Sequencing was performed on memory CD8+ T cells from PBMCs. As for subset: CD45RO+ cells pooled with CCR7-negative TemRA cells. The sequence was obtained from a man younger than 30 in good health. Some clones in this sample may be carry-over from other donors' samples. The chain is built from TRBV6-5 and TRBJ1-5; 7 nucleotides match TRBD1. This CDR3 reads CASSYEQGRQPQHF. In DNA, the CDR3 is TGTGCCAGCAGTTACGAACAGGGGCGTCAGCCCCAGCATTTT.